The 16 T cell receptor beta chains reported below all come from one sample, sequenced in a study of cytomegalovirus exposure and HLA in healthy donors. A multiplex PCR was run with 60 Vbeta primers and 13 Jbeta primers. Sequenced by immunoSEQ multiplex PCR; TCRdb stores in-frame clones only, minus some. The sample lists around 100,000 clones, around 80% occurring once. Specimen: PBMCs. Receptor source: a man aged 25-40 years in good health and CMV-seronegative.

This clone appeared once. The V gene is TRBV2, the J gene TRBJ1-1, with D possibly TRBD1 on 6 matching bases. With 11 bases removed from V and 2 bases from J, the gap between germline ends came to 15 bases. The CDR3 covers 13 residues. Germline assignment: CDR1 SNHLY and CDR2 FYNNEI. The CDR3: CAGLGQLNTEAFF. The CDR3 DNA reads TGTGCCGGGTTAGGACAGCTTAACACTGAAGCTTTCTTT.

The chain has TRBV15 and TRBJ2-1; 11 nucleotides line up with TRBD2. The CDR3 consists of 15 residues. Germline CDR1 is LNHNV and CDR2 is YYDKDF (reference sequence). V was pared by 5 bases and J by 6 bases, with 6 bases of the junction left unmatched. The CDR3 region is CATSLRTSGPNEQFF. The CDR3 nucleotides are TGTGCCACCAGCCTCCGGACTAGCGGGCCCAATGAGCAGTTCTTC.

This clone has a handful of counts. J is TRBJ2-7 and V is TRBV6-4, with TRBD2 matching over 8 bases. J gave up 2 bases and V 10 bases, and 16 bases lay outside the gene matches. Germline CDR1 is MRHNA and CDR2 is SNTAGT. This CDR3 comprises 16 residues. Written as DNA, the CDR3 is TGTGCCATCACTGGTTCGGGGGGACTAGAGACCTACGAGCAGTACTTC. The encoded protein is CAITGSGGLETYEQYF.

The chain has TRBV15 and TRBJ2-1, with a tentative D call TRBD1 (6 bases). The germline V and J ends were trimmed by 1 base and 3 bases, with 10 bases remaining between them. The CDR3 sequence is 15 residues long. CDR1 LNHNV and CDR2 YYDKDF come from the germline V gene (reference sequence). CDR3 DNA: TGTGCCACCAGCAGAGCGGACAGTTACTACAATGAGCAGTTCTTC. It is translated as CATSRADSYYNEQFF.

The CDR3 loop is CASSPGQNEQYF. The CDR3 nucleotides are TGTGCCAGCAGCCCGGGACAGAACGAGCAGTACTTC. The rearrangement links TRBV9 to TRBJ2-7, with 7 positions matching TRBD1. CDR1 is SGDLS, CDR2 YYNGEE, per germline. CDR3 length equals 12 residues. J lost 5 bases, V lost 4 bases, and 3 bases had no gene match.

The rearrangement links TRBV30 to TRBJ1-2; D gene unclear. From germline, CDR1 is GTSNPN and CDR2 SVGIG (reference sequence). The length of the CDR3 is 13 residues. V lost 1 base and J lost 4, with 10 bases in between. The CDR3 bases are TGTGCCTGGAGTGATTTCACCGGCTATGGCTACACCTTC. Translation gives CAWSDFTGYGYTF.

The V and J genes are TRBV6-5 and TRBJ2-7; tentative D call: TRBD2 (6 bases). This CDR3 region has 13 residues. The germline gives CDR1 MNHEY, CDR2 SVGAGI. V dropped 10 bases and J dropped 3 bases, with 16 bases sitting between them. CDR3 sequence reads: CATRRGSGYEQYF. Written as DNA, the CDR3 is TGTGCCACCCGTCGGGGTAGCGGCTACGAGCAGTACTTC.

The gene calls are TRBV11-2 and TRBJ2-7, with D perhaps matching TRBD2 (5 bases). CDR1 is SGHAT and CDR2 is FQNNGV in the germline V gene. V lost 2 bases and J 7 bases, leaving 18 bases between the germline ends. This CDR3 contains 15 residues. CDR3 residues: CASSLRRWLAKEQYF. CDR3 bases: TGTGCCAGCAGCTTAAGGCGGTGGCTAGCTAAAGAGCAGTACTTC.

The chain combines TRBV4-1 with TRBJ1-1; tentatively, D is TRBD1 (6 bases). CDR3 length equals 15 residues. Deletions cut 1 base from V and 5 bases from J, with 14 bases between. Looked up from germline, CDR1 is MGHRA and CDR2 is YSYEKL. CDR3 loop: CASSQGGRGFTEAFF. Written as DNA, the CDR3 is TGCGCCAGCAGCCAAGGGGGCAGGGGTTTTACTGAAGCTTTCTTT.

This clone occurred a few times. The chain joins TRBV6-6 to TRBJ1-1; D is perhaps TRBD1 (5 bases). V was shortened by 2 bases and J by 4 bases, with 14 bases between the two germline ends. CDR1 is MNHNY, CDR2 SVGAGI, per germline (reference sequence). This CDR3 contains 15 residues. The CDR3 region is CASSYKAGPSTEAFF. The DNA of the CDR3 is TGTGCCAGCAGTTACAAGGCAGGGCCGAGCACTGAAGCTTTCTTT.

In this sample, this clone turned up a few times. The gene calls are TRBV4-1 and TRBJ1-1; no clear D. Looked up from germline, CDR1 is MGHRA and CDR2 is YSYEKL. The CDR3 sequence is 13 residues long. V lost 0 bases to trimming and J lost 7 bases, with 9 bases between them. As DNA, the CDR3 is TGCGCCAGCAGCCAAGACCGAGGTGATGAAGCTTTCTTT. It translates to CASSQDRGDEAFF.

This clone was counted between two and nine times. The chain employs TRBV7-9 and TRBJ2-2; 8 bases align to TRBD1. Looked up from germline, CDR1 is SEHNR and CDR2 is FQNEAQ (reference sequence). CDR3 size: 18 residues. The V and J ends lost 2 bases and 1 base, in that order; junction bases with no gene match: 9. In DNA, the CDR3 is TGTGCCAGCAGCTTATATCGGGGGACAGGAAGGAACACCGGGGAGCTGTTTTTT. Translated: CASSLYRGTGRNTGELFF.

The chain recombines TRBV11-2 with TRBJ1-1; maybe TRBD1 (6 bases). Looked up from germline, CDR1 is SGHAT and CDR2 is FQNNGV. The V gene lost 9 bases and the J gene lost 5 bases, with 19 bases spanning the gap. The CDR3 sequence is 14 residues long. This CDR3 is CASTPPGRGTEAFF. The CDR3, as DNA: TGTGCCAGTACCCCCCCAGGGAGGGGGACTGAAGCTTTCTTT. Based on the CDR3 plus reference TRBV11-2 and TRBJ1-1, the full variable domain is EAGVAQSPRYKIIEKRQSVAFWCNPISGHATLYWYQQILGQGPKLLIQFQNNGVVDDSQLPKDRFSAERLKGVDSTLKIQPAKLEDSAVYLCASTPPGRGTEAFFGQGTRLTVV.

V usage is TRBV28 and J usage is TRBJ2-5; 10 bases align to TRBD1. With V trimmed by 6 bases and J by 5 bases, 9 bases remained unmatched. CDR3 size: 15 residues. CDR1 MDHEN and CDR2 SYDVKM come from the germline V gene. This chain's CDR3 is CASSLGGTGVETQYF. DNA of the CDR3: TGTGCCAGCAGCCTCGGCGGGACAGGGGTCGAGACCCAGTACTTC.

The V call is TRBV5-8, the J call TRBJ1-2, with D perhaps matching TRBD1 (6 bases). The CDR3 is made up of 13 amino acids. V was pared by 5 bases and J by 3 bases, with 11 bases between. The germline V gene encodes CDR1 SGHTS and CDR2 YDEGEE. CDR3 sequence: CASRLQGDYGYTF. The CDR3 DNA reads TGTGCCAGCAGGTTACAGGGAGACTATGGCTACACCTTC.

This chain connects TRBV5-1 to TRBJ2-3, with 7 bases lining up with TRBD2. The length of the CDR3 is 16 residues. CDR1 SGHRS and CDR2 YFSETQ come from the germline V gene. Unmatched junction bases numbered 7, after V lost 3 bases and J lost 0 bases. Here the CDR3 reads CASSSSGAPSTDTQYF. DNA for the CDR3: TGCGCCAGCAGCTCGAGCGGGGCCCCTAGCACAGATACGCAGTATTTT.